The 21 T cell receptor beta chains in this list originate from one sample, sequenced in a study of CD8 T cells in Susac syndrome. An input of about 0.45 to 1 ug of RNA was subjected to reverse transcription using random hexamers. TCRdb analysed the immunoSEQ multiplex PCR reads with MiXCR anew, one entry per CDR3 protein. In the table there are some 120,000 distinct CDR3 sequences, 94% of which are singletons. The sequencing sample was made of CD4+ T cells from PBMCs. All receptors come from a human donor in good health.

The chain employs TRBV29-1 and TRBJ1-3; perhaps TRBD1 as D (6 bases). The CDR3 consists of 15 residues. V lost 0 bases and J lost 7, with 16 bases in between. CDR1 is SQVTM, CDR2 ANQGSEA, per germline. This CDR3 reads CSVEDLAGGGNTIYF. DNA of the CDR3: TGCAGCGTTGAAGATTTAGCAGGAGGGGGGAACACCATATATTTT.

V gene TRBV2 combines with J gene TRBJ2-5; D is tentatively TRBD1 or TRBD2 (5 bases each). The CDR3 covers 13 residues. CDR1 is SNHLY, CDR2 FYNNEI, per germline. The V and J ends lost 6 bases and 2 bases respectively, with 10 bases between them. CDR3 sequence: CASRKGRQETQYF. The CDR3, as DNA: TGTGCCAGCAGGAAGGGACGGCAAGAGACCCAGTACTTC.

The chain couples TRBV30 to TRBJ2-7; 9 bases are shared with TRBD2. The CDR3 contains 14 residues. Germline lookup yields CDR1 GTSNPN and CDR2 SVGIG (reference sequence). V gave up 3 bases and J gave up 0 bases; unmatched junction bases: 3. CDR3 coding DNA: TGTGCCTGGAGGCTAGCGGGGAGCTCCTACGAGCAGTACTTC. It specifies CAWRLAGSSYEQYF.

This sequence joins TRBV7-2 and TRBJ1-5; maybe TRBD1 (5 bases). The CDR3 loop spans 15 amino acids. Germline CDR1 SGHTA, CDR2 FQGNSA. Trimming removed 4 bases at V and 6 bases at J, with 16 bases between. The CDR3 nucleotides are TGTGCCAGCAGCTCAGCGAGGACGGGGGGTCAGCCCCAGCATTTT. This codes for CASSSARTGGQPQHF.

The chain is built from TRBV27 and TRBJ2-3; D is ambiguous. Trimming shortened V by 5 bases and J by 3 bases, and 9 bases separated the two germline ends. Per the germline V gene, CDR1 is MNHEY and CDR2 is SMNVEV (reference sequence). CDR3 length equals 13 residues. The CDR3 region has the DNA TGTGCCAGCAGTCCCCGATGGACAGATACGCAGTATTTT. Its protein product is CASSPRWTDTQYF.

In this sample, this clonotype turned up once. The genes are TRBV20-1 and TRBJ1-2, with D unresolved. V dropped 6 bases and J dropped 5 bases, with 19 bases sitting between them. Per germline, CDR1 DFQATT and CDR2 SNEGSKA (reference sequence). The CDR3 loop spans 14 amino acids. CDR3 nucleotides: TGCAGTGCCAGCACCTCGGATGGGGTTTATGGCTACACCTTC. Amino acid sequence: CSASTSDGVYGYTF.

The chain combines TRBV29-1 with TRBJ1-2; D call uncertain. Germline V gives CDR1 SQVTM, CDR2 ANQGSEA. The V gene lost 1 base and the J gene lost 7 bases, with 19 bases spanning the gap. The CDR3 length is 15 residues. The CDR3 protein is CSVEVKALTTGGYTF. The CDR3 region has the DNA TGCAGCGTTGAAGTCAAAGCGTTGACCACTGGTGGCTACACCTTC.

The chain recombines TRBV19 with TRBJ1-2; maybe TRBD1 (5 bases). V was shortened by 8 bases and J by 0 bases, with 16 bases between the two germline ends. Germline V gene data show CDR1 as LNHDA and CDR2 as SQIVND (reference sequence). The CDR3 has 15 amino acids. Here the CDR3 DNA reads TGTGCCAGTTTAAGGGACGGGGACTCTAACTATGGCTACACCTTC. Its protein product is CASLRDGDSNYGYTF.

This sequence joins TRBV9 and TRBJ2-5; D remains unclear. Between the trimmed V and J ends, which lost 0 bases and 5 bases, there was a span of 8 bases. CDR1 and CDR2 (germline): SGDLS, YYNGEE. This CDR3 comprises 13 residues. The CDR3 loop reads CASSVGQSETQYF. The DNA of the CDR3 is TGTGCCAGCAGCGTAGGACAATCGGAGACCCAGTACTTC.

V and J are TRBV5-1 and TRBJ2-7; no firm D call. The CDR3 spans 13 residues. CDR1 is SGHRS and CDR2 is YFSETQ in the germline V gene. The ends were cut back, 4 bases at V and 6 bases at J, with 14 bases in the middle. CDR3 bases: TGCGCCAGCAGCCTGCAAATCGGCGCCGAGCAGTACTTC. Its translation is CASSLQIGAEQYF. Full variable domain (outside the CDR3, taken from reference TRBV5-1 and TRBJ2-7): KAGVTQTPRYLIKTRGQQVTLSCSPISGHRSVSWYQQTPGQGLQFLFEYFSETQRNKGNFPGRFSGRQFSNSRSEMNVSTLELGDSALYLCASSLQIGAEQYFGPGTRLTVT.

This chain connects TRBV3-1 to TRBJ2-7, with 10 bases that match TRBD2. This CDR3 region has 15 residues. Germline CDR1 reads LGHDT; CDR2 reads YNNKEL (reference sequence). The J segment lost 1 base and the V segment lost 1 base, leaving 1 base of the junction unmatched. The CDR3 sequence: CASSQASGGSYEQYF. In DNA form, the CDR3 reads TGTGCCAGCAGCCAAGCTAGCGGGGGATCCTACGAGCAGTACTTC.

This clonotype was recorded once. V usage is TRBV20-1 and J usage is TRBJ2-7, with a weak D call TRBD1 (6 bases). Germline CDR1 reads DFQATT; CDR2 reads SNEGSKA (reference sequence). Trimming removed 0 bases from V and 4 bases from J, with 16 bases in between. The CDR3 totals 15 residues. The CDR3 DNA follows: TGCAGTGCTAGAGATTCGAACAGGGTGAAGTACGAGCAGTACTTC. It translates to CSARDSNRVKYEQYF.

This clonotype was counted once. V and J are TRBV20-1 and TRBJ2-1; TRBD2 agrees at 9 bases. The germline gives CDR1 DFQATT, CDR2 SNEGSKA (reference sequence). The CDR3 runs 15 residues. V was pared by 2 bases and J by 8 bases, with 10 bases of the junction left unmatched. The CDR3 coding sequence is TGCAGTGCTAGACCCCCGGGACTAGCTGGGTATGAGCAGTTCTTC. As protein: CSARPPGLAGYEQFF.

The table lists this clonotype with a count of one. The V call is TRBV5-1, the J call TRBJ2-7; 12 nucleotides match TRBD1. The germline CDR1 and CDR2 sequences are SGHRS and YFSETQ. Trimming removed 3 bases from V and 5 bases from J; junction bases left unmatched: 6. This CDR3 has 15 amino acids. The DNA for the CDR3 is TGCGCCAGCAGCTGGACCGGGACAGGGGGCGACGAGCAGTACTTC. It codes for CASSWTGTGGDEQYF.

DNA for the CDR3: TGTGCCAGCAGTTTACGCCCCATGAACACTGAAGCTTTCTTT. It is translated as CASSLRPMNTEAFF. The chain combines TRBV27 with TRBJ1-1; D uncertain. The CDR3 spans 14 residues. CDR1 is MNHEY, CDR2 SMNVEV, per germline (reference sequence). V was trimmed by 2 bases and J by 0 bases, leaving 7 bases between them.

Here the CDR3 reads CAISLGEGQPQHF. CDR3 coding DNA: TGTGCCATCAGTTTGGGGGAAGGTCAGCCCCAGCATTTT. This chain joins TRBV10-3 and TRBJ1-5; D possibly corresponds to TRBD1 (5 bases). CDR1 is ENHRY and CDR2 is SYGVKD in the germline V gene. The CDR3 has 13 residues. V shed 5 bases and J shed 6 bases, with 11 bases lying between them.

The chain carries TRBV20-1 and TRBJ2-6; 12 nucleotides agree with TRBD1. Trimming removed 3 bases from V and 0 bases from J; junction bases left unmatched: 15. The germline gives CDR1 DFQATT, CDR2 SNEGSKA (reference sequence). This CDR3 comprises 21 residues. CDR3 residues: CSARMGQGARRGSSGANVLTF. In nucleotides, the CDR3 is TGCAGTGCTAGGATGGGACAGGGGGCTAGGCGGGGTAGCTCTGGGGCCAACGTCCTGACTTTC.

The chain is built from TRBV5-1 and TRBJ2-2, with unresolved D. This CDR3 contains 12 residues. Trimming removed 5 bases at V and 6 bases at J, with 8 bases between. The germline gives CDR1 SGHRS, CDR2 YFSETQ. The CDR3 is CASSTVAGELFF. CDR3 coding DNA: TGCGCCAGCAGTACGGTCGCCGGGGAGCTGTTTTTT.

The chain has TRBV20-1 and TRBJ2-5; D assignment may be TRBD1 or TRBD2 (5 bases each). CDR3 length: 15 residues. The germline V and J ends were trimmed by 6 bases and 3 bases, with 20 bases remaining between them. Looked up from germline, CDR1 is DFQATT and CDR2 is SNEGSKA (reference sequence). The CDR3 spells CSAPRLGDNEETQYF. CDR3 in DNA: TGCAGTGCACCCCGTTTGGGGGATAACGAAGAGACCCAGTACTTC.

The CDR3 loop is CASSHGGVSYEQYF. The DNA for the CDR3 is TGTGCCAGCAGCCATGGGGGAGTTAGCTACGAGCAGTACTTC. This chain joins TRBV3-1 and TRBJ2-7; D tentatively reads TRBD1 or TRBD2 (5 bases each). The CDR3 contains 14 residues. V was shortened by 3 bases and J by 3 bases, with 12 bases between the two germline ends. The germline V gene encodes CDR1 LGHDT and CDR2 YNNKEL (reference sequence).

This clonotype was recorded only once. The chain carries TRBV29-1 and TRBJ2-2; the D is unclear. Deletions cut 4 bases from V and 2 bases from J, with 8 bases between. Germline V gives CDR1 SQVTM, CDR2 ANQGSEA. The length of the CDR3 is 13 residues. The CDR3 region has the DNA TGCAGCGTTGCGACGTTCAACACCGGGGAGCTGTTTTTT. It translates to CSVATFNTGELFF.